What follows are 13 T cell receptor beta chains derived from one specimen sequenced in a study of T cell changes during pregnancy in multiple sclerosis. Assay used: immunoSEQ multiplex PCR; TCRdb lists only in-frame clones, some missing. The sample has 40,000 or so clones; roughly 90% are singletons. This material consisted of CD8+ T cells from peripheral blood mononuclear cells, taken before pregnancy. These receptors all stem from a female donor with multiple sclerosis, enrolled in a pregnancy study.

The chain recombines TRBV7-9 with TRBJ1-1, with D maybe TRBD1 (6 bases). Trimming took 5 bases from V and 0 from J, leaving 10 bases between them. There are 14 residues in the CDR3. Germline values: CDR1 SEHNR, CDR2 FQNEAQ (reference sequence). The CDR3 reads CASSPRTVNTEAFF. The CDR3 DNA follows: TGTGCCAGCAGCCCCCGGACAGTGAACACTGAAGCTTTCTTT.

The chain carries TRBV7-6 and TRBJ2-2; no clear D. CDR1 SGHVS and CDR2 FNYEAQ come from the germline V gene. V shed 1 base and J shed 5 bases, with 17 bases lying between them. CDR3 length: 17 amino acids. CDR3 DNA sequence: TGTGCCAGCAGCTTAGTAAGGTCTCGTTCAGGAACCGGGGAGCTGTTTTTT. Protein sequence: CASSLVRSRSGTGELFF.

The genes are TRBV5-1 and TRBJ1-4; D is perhaps TRBD1 (6 bases). Germline assignment: CDR1 SGHRS and CDR2 YFSETQ. There are 15 residues in the CDR3. V lost 3 bases to trimming and J lost 0 bases, with 9 bases between them. The CDR3 here is CASSWTASTNEKLFF. The CDR3 region has the DNA TGCGCCAGCAGCTGGACAGCCTCAACTAATGAAAAACTGTTTTTT.

The rearrangement joins TRBV7-3 to TRBJ2-5; 8 bases align to TRBD1. The CDR3 extends over 17 amino acids. Germline V gene data show CDR1 as SGHTA and CDR2 as FQGTGA. Unmatched junction bases numbered 10, after V lost 3 bases and J lost 1 base. The CDR3 sequence is CASSFPLRDRSQETQYF. CDR3 nucleotide sequence: TGTGCCAGCAGCTTTCCCCTACGGGACAGGAGCCAAGAGACCCAGTACTTC.

The chain combines TRBV27 with TRBJ1-5, with D possibly matching TRBD1 (5 bases). Germline V CDR1 and CDR2: MNHEY, SMNVEV (reference sequence). The CDR3 sequence is 13 residues long. With 7 bases removed from V and 3 bases from J, the gap between germline ends came to 10 bases. The CDR3 coding sequence is TGTGCCAGCACCCCGGGACTCAATCAGCCCCAGCATTTT. This translates into CASTPGLNQPQHF.

This chain's CDR3 is CASSLGTGRHTQYF. CDR3 sequence (DNA): TGTGCCAGCAGCCTTGGGACAGGCCGGCATACGCAGTATTTT. The rearrangement joins TRBV9 to TRBJ2-3; the match to TRBD1 covers 8 bases. This CDR3 contains 14 residues. Trimming took 4 bases from V and 7 from J; bases not matched to a gene: 8. Germline V gives CDR1 SGDLS, CDR2 YYNGEE.

The sample holds one count of this clone. The V and J genes are TRBV19 and TRBJ2-2; D not certain. The CDR3 covers 14 residues. The V gene lost 2 bases and the J gene lost 2 bases, with 6 bases spanning the gap. Germline V gene sequence: CDR1 LNHDA, CDR2 SQIVND (reference sequence). CDR3 nucleotide sequence: TGTGCCAGTAGTATATCCAGTAACACCGGGGAGCTGTTTTTT. Encoded protein: CASSISSNTGELFF. Full variable domain (remainder filled in from reference TRBV19 and TRBJ2-2): DGGITQSPKYLFRKEGQNVTLSCEQNLNHDAMYWYRQDPGQGLRLIYYSQIVNDFQKGDIAEGYSVSREKKESFPLTVTSAQKNPTAFYLCASSISSNTGELFFGEGSRLTVL.

The chain has TRBV29-1 and TRBJ2-5, with D tentatively TRBD2 (6 bases). CDR1 is SQVTM and CDR2 is ANQGSEA in the germline V gene. This CDR3 comprises 14 residues. V dropped 1 base and J dropped 0 bases, with 9 bases sitting between them. CDR3 in DNA: TGCAGCGTTGAAGGCCGGGACTACCAAGAGACCCAGTACTTC. It yields the protein CSVEGRDYQETQYF.

This sequence joins TRBV27 and TRBJ1-2, with 10 bases fitting TRBD1. Germline values: CDR1 MNHEY, CDR2 SMNVEV (reference sequence). The CDR3 is 14 amino acids. The junction had 6 bases not matched to a gene; V was cut back by 6 bases and J by 5 bases. The DNA of the CDR3 is TGTGCCAGCAGCCCCAGGACAGGGGGTTATGGCTACACCTTC. It is translated as CASSPRTGGYGYTF.

The rearrangement uses TRBV5-6 and TRBJ2-5, with D possibly matching TRBD1 (6 bases). Germline CDR1 reads SGHDT; CDR2 reads YYEEEE. This CDR3 is 14 amino acids long. V was shortened by 2 bases and J by 4 bases, with 12 bases between the two germline ends. This CDR3 is CASSLGAGAETQYF. CDR3 nucleotides: TGTGCCAGCAGCTTAGGCGCAGGGGCAGAGACCCAGTACTTC.

This chain links TRBV6-5 with TRBJ1-5; 7 nucleotides align to TRBD1. Germline CDR1 MNHEY, CDR2 SVGAGI. The J segment lost 6 bases and the V segment lost 4 bases, leaving 6 bases of the junction unmatched. This CDR3 contains 14 residues. CDR3 sequence: CASSLTGDSQPQHF. Written as DNA, the CDR3 is TGTGCCAGCAGTTTAACAGGGGACAGTCAGCCCCAGCATTTT.

V is TRBV7-3 and J is TRBJ2-7; possibly TRBD1 for D (5 bases). Germline CDR1 and CDR2: SGHTA and FQGTGA. This CDR3 comprises 13 residues. V gave up 5 bases and J gave up 3 bases, with 11 bases separating them. In DNA, the CDR3 is TGTGCCAGCAGCCCTGGACAAGGCTACGAGCAGTACTTC. Protein product: CASSPGQGYEQYF.

The chain is built from TRBV4-1 and TRBJ2-1, with 10 bases fitting TRBD2. The CDR3 is made up of 13 amino acids. From germline, CDR1 is MGHRA and CDR2 YSYEKL. V trimming: 4 bases; J trimming: 9 bases; junction bases outside the gene matches: 3. DNA of the CDR3: TGCGCCAGCAGCCTCGTAGCGGGGGGTGAGCAGTTCTTC. This encodes CASSLVAGGEQFF.